The clone carrying this TCR beta chain occurred many times. Its antigen is not identified. CDR3 length: 11 amino acids. CDR1 and CDR2 (germline): SGHDT, YYEEEE. V was trimmed by 4 bases and J by 4 bases, leaving 3 bases between them. The data belong to a study of identical twins. Study-level findings and limits: Insertion counts were lower in abundant cord blood beta clonotypes, a trend that memory repertoires did not show. Modeled out-of-frame TCR alpha sharing in monozygotic twins fell below observed levels.

TCRdb redid the calling of the 5' RACE reads with MiXCR, one entry per CDR3 protein. The table lists approximately 240,000 distinct CDR3 sequences, over 13% of them singletons. The material sequenced was memory (CD45RO+) T cells sorted from blood. The TCR was taken from a woman between 18 and 30 years old in good health. This chain links TRBV5-6 with TRBJ2-1; D uncertain. CDR3 sequence: CASSLYNEQFF. CDR3 in DNA: TGTGCCAGCAGCCTTTACAATGAGCAGTTCTTC.